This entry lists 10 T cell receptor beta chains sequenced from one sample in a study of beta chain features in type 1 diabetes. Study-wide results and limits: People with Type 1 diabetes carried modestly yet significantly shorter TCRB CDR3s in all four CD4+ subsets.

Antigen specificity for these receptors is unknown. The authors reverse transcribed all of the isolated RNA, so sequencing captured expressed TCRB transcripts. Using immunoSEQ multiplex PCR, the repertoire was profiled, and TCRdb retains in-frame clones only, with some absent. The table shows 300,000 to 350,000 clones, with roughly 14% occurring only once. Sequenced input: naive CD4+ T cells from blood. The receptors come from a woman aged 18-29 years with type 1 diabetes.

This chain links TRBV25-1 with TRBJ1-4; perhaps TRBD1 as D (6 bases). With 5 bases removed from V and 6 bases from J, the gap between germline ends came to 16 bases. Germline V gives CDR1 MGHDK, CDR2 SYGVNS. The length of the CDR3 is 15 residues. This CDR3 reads CASSPAGGAYEKLFF. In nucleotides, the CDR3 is TGTGCCAGCAGTCCCGCGGGGGGCGCGTATGAAAAACTGTTTTTT.

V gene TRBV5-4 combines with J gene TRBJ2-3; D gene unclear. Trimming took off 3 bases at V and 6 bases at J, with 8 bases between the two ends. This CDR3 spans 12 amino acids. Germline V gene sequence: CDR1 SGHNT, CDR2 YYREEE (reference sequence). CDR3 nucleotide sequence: TGTGCCAGCAGCTCGCTGGGCGATACGCAGTATTTT. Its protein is CASSSLGDTQYF.

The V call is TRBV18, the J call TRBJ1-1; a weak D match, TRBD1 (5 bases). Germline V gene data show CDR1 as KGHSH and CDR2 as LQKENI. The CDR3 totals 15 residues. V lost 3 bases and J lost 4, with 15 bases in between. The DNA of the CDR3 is TGTGCCAGCTCACCCTTACCAGGGTCTGGCACTGAAGCTTTCTTT. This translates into CASSPLPGSGTEAFF.

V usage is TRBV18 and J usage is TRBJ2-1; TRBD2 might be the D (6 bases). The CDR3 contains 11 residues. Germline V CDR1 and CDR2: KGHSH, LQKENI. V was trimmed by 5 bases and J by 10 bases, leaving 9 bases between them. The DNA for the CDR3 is TGTGCCAGCTCAACCCTAGCGGAGCAGTTCTTC. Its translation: CASSTLAEQFF. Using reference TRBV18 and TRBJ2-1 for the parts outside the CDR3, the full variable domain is NAGVMQNPRHLVRRRGQEARLRCSPMKGHSHVYWYRQLPEEGLKFMVYLQKENIIDESGMPKERFSAEFPKEGPSILRIQQVVRGDSAAYFCASSTLAEQFFGPGTRLTVL.

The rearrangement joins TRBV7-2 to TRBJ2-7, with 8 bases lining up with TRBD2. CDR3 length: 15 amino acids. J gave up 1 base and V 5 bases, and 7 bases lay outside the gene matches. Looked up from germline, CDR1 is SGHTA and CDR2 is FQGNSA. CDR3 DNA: TGTGCCAGCAGCACGACCGGGACTAGTTCCTACGAGCAGTACTTC. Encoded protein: CASSTTGTSSYEQYF.

Written as DNA, the CDR3 is TGTGCCACCGAGCTGGGGCTAGCGGGAGCCTACGAGCAGTACTTC. Translation gives CATELGLAGAYEQYF. The V gene is TRBV7-2, the J gene TRBJ2-7; 10 positions match TRBD2. The CDR3 runs to 15 residues. The germline V gene has CDR1 SGHTA and CDR2 FQGNSA. Germline trimming cut 10 bases from V and 2 bases from J; bases unmatched to any gene: 11.

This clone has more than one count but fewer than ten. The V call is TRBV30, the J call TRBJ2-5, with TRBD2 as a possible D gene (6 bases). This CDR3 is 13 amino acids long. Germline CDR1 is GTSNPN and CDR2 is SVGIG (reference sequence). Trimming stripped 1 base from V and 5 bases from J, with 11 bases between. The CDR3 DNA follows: TGTGCCTGGAGTGGCGGGATGAAGGAGACCCAGTACTTC. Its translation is CAWSGGMKETQYF.

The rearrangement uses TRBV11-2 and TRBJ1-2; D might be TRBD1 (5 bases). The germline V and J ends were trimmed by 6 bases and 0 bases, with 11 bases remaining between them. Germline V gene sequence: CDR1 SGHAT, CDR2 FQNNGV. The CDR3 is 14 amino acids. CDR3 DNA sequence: TGTGCCAGCAGTATGGGGCGAGCTAACTATGGCTACACCTTC. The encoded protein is CASSMGRANYGYTF.

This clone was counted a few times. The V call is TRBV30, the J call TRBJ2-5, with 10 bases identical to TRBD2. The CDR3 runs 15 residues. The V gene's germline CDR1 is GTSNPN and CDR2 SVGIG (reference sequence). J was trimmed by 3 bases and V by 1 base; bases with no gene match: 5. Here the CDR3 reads CAWSGQLAGEETQYF. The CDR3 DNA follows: TGTGCCTGGAGTGGGCAGCTAGCGGGAGAAGAGACCCAGTACTTC. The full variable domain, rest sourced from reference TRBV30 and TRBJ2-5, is SQTIHQWPATLVQPVGSPLSLECTVEGTSNPNLYWYRQAAGRGLQLLFYSVGIGQISSEVPQNLSASRPQDRQFILSSKKLLLSDSGFYLCAWSGQLAGEETQYFGPGTRLLVL.

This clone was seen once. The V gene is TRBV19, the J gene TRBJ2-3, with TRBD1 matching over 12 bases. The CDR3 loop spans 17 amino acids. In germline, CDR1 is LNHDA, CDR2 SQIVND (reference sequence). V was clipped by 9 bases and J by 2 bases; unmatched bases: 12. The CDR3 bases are TGTGCCAGCCGATCCCGGGACAGGGGGCGAAACACAGATACGCAGTATTTT. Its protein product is CASRSRDRGRNTDTQYF.